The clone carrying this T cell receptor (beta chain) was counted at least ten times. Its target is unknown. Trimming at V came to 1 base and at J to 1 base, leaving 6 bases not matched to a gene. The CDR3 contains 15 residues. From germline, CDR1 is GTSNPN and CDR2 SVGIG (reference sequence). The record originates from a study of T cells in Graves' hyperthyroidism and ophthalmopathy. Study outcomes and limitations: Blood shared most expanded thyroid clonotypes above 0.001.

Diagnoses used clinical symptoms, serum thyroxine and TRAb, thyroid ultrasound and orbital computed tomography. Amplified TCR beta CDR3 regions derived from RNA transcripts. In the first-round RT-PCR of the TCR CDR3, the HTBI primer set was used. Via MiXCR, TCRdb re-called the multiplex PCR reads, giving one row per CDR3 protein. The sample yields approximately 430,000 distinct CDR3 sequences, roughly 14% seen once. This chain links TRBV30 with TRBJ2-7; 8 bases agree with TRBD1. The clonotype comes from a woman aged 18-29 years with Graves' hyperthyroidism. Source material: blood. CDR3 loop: CAWSAGRTGSYEQYF. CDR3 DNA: TGTGCCTGGAGTGCTGGGAGGACAGGGTCCTACGAGCAGTACTTC.